Sequencing of this TCR beta chain was carried out in a study of cytomegalovirus exposure and HLA in healthy donors. Study results and limitations: Excluded were some V segments that proved indistinguishable, including TRBV6-2 and TRBV6-3.

PCR amplification relied on 60 Vbeta primers (plus 13 Jbeta primers). Sequencing was performed with immunoSEQ multiplex PCR; in TCRdb, only in-frame clones are kept and a portion is missing. The repertoire has 160,000 or so clones, roughly 84% of them found once; the top ten carry roughly 6.5%. CDR1 is MGHRA, CDR2 YSYEKL, per germline. The CDR3 extends over 15 amino acids. V was trimmed by 4 bases and J by 1 base, leaving 13 bases between them. On this clone itself: Its antigen remains unidentified.

The sequenced sample consisted of PBMCs. The J gene is TRBJ1-1, the V gene TRBV4-1, with D unclear. This clonotype was sampled from a middle-aged man in good health and CMV-seropositive. As DNA, the CDR3 is TGCGCCAGCAGCCTTTTCGACACCCGGAACACTGAAGCTTTCTTT. Its protein is CASSLFDTRNTEAFF.